These T cell receptor beta chains were read from a single sample in a study of T cell changes during pregnancy in multiple sclerosis. Measured with immunoSEQ multiplex PCR; TCRdb has only the in-frame clones, and not every one. Found here are about 40,000 clones, 80% to 95% of them singletons; the top ten hold around 0.45%. The material was CD4+ T cells from peripheral blood mononuclear cells, obtained in the third trimester of pregnancy. These receptors all stem from a female donor with multiple sclerosis, enrolled in a pregnancy study. The CDR3 runs from the conserved cysteine through the conserved F or W. D genes are given only for firm matches. Size is omitted from some rows. Given values are once, few, many or a class for expanded clones.

TRBJ2-1 TRBV5-1 TRBD2 - TGCGCCAGCAGCTTGTACCTAGCGGGAGAAGATAATGAGCAGTTCTTC CASSLYLAGEDNEQFF
TRBJ2-7 TRBV6-6 - - TGTGCCAGCAGTTCGGTCTACGAGCAGTACTTC CASSSVYEQYF
TRBJ2-1 TRBV30 - - TGTGCCTGGAGTGTTGTTGTCGGTGAGCAGTTCTTC CAWSVVVGEQFF
TRBJ1-4 TRBV6-1 - - TGTGCCAGCAAGACAGCCTATAATGAAAAACTGTTTTTT CASKTAYNEKLFF
TRBJ1-1 TRBV6-1 TRBD1 - TGTGCCAGCAGTGGAGGGACAGGGGCTAGATTGAACACTGAAGCTTTCTTT CASSGGTGARLNTEAFF
TRBJ1-2 TRBV7-2 TRBD1 once TGTGCCAGCAGCTTACCAGGGGGTTATGGCTACACCTTC CASSLPGGYGYTF
TRBJ2-1 TRBV25-1 TRBD2 - TGTGCCAGCAGACTAGCGGGAGGTGCTAAAGAGCAGTTCTTC CASRLAGGAKEQFF
TRBJ1-1 TRBV28 TRBD1 - TGTGCCAGCACTCCTAGGGGCAGGGGGGCCACTGAAGCTTTCTTT CASTPRGRGATEAFF
TRBJ2-7 TRBV30 - - TGTGCCTGGATGCAGGGATCCCACGAGCAGTACTTC CAWMQGSHEQYF
TRBJ2-7 TRBV5-5 TRBD2 - TGTGCCAGCAGCTTGAGCGGGACCCTACCTCGAGAGCAGTACTTC CASSLSGTLPREQYF
TRBJ1-1 TRBV6-1 - - TGTGCCAGCAGTGGGCGGACAGTGAACACTGAAGCTTTCTTT CASSGRTVNTEAFF
TRBJ2-7 TRBV7-9 - - TGTGCCAGCAGCTTTTTGAGCTCCTACGAGCAGTACTTC CASSFLSSYEQYF